Listed below are T cell receptor beta chains from one sample, sequenced in a study of cytomegalovirus exposure and HLA in healthy donors. Sequencing was performed with immunoSEQ multiplex PCR; in TCRdb, only in-frame clones are kept and a portion is missing. The sample lists approximately 170,000 clones, roughly 84% seen once, with 2% to 3% in the top ten. Source material: PBMCs. Every receptor here comes from a man aged 30 to 39 in good health and CMV-seropositive. CDR3s include the opening cysteine and the closing phenylalanine or tryptophan. D genes are given only for firm matches. Clone sizes are given selectively: once, few, many, or a class where the clone is expanded.

D: TRBD2; size: .; J: TRBJ2-3; length: 18; V: TRBV11-3; DNA: TGTGCCAGCAGCAACCGATGGACTAGCGGGGAGTACACAGATACGCAGTATTTT; CDR3: CASSNRWTSGEYTDTQYF
D: TRBD2; size: .; J: TRBJ2-1; length: 16; V: TRBV28; DNA: TGTGCCAGCAGTTTGTTTAGCGGGAGGGTTTACAATGAGCAGTTCTTC; CDR3: CASSLFSGRVYNEQFF
D: .; size: .; J: TRBJ2-3; length: 16; V: TRBV4-2; DNA: TGTGCCAGCAGCCATGGTATCGGGAGCGGCTCGGGTACGCAGTATTTT; CDR3: CASSHGIGSGSGTQYF
D: .; size: .; J: TRBJ2-2; length: 16; V: TRBV19; DNA: TGTGCCAGTAGCGAGCGGAGATCCTATGCCACCGGGGAGCTGTTTTTT; CDR3: CASSERRSYATGELFF
D: .; size: .; J: TRBJ1-3; length: 16; V: TRBV27; DNA: TGTGCCAGCAGTTCAGTGGGGGCCCGCTCTAGAAACACCATATATTTT; CDR3: CASSSVGARSRNTIYF
D: .; size: .; J: TRBJ1-1; length: 13; V: TRBV27; DNA: TGTGCCAGCAGCCGGGATGAAACGGGTGAAGCTTTCTTT; CDR3: CASSRDETGEAFF
D: .; size: .; J: TRBJ2-1; length: 13; V: TRBV5-4; DNA: TGTGCCAGCAGTGATGTAGCGGAAAGGGGGCAGTTCTTC; CDR3: CASSDVAERGQFF
D: .; size: once; J: TRBJ2-2; length: 16; V: TRBV11-3; DNA: TGTGCCAGCAGCCCCCGGTTTCGCTCGAACACCGGGGAGCTGTTTTTT; CDR3: CASSPRFRSNTGELFF
D: TRBD2; size: .; J: TRBJ2-1; length: 16; V: TRBV15; DNA: TGTGCCACCAGCAGAGGGGGACTAGCGTACGACAATGAGCAGTTCTTC; CDR3: CATSRGGLAYDNEQFF
D: .; size: .; J: TRBJ2-6; length: 15; V: TRBV6-5; DNA: TGTGCCAGCAGTTACGACAGCTCTGGGGCCAACGTCCTGACTTTC; CDR3: CASSYDSSGANVLTF
D: .; size: .; J: TRBJ1-4; length: 11; V: TRBV20-1; DNA: TGCAGTGCTAAGTACGGTGAAAAACTGTTTTTT; CDR3: CSAKYGEKLFF
D: .; size: .; J: TRBJ2-7; length: 15; V: TRBV2; DNA: TGTGCCAGCAGTGAAGGGGGGCGCAGGTCCTACGAGCAGTACTTC; CDR3: CASSEGGRRSYEQYF